Included here is one TCR beta chain sequence, with context. One entry per CDR3 protein, called by TCRdb with MiXCR from the 5' RACE reads. Among about 160,000 distinct CDR3 sequences listed, approximately 48% were seen once. This record comes from a study of CD8 T cells in ankylosing spondylitis. The CDR3 extends over 16 amino acids. With 0 bases removed from V and 2 bases from J, the gap between germline ends came to 13 bases. Germline V gene data show CDR1 as SGHDT and CDR2 as YYEEEE. The sequenced sample consisted of synovial fluid, either unsorted or a sorted T cell fraction (not recorded which). This TCR was sampled from a male donor with ankylosing spondylitis. The gene calls are TRBV5-6 and TRBJ2-3, with D maybe TRBD2 (5 bases). As DNA, the CDR3 is TGTGCCAGCAGCTTGGTGGCTAGCAGTTACACAGATACGCAGTATTTT. It yields the protein CASSLVASSYTDTQYF.